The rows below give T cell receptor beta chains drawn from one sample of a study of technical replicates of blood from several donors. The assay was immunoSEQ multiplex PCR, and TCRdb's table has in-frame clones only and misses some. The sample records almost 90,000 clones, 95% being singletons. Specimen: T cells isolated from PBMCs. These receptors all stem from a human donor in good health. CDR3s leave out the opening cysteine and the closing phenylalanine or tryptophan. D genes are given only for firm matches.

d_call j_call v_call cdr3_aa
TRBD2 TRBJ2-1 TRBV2 ATLPGLVYNEQF
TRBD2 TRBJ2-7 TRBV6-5 ASSYGTKAYEQY
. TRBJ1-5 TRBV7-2 ASSPPTDGNQPQH
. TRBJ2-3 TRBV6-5 ASSQTRKEGDTQY
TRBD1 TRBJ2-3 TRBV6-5 ASSYRGLGDTQY
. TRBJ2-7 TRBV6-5 ASASGHKIYEQY
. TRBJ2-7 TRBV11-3 ASSSVLGYEQY
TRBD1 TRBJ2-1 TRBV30 AWRAGGRLINEQF
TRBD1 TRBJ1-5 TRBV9 ASSVEGATHQPQH
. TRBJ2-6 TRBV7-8 ASSSQRAFSGANVLT
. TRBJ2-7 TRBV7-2 ASSLGVGGEQY
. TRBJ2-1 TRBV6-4 ASSDSSRDNEQF
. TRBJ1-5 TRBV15 ATSTSRDNSKQPQH
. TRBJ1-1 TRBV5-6 ASSSPLNTEAF
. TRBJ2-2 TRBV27 ASSPGGSAGELF
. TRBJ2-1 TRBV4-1 ASSQELWGGDMNEQF
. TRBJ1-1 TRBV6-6 ASKDDRTNTEAF
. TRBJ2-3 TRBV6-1 ASKLSTDTQY
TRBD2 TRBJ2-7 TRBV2 ASSAGTSGREQY
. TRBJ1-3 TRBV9 ASSATTLGGAGNTIY
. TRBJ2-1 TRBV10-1 ASSDPREGSQYNEQF
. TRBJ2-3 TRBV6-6 ASNSREKNTDTQY
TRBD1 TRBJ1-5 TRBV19 ASSVFWTGGNQPQH
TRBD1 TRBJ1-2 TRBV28 ASSLSPDRAGRYT
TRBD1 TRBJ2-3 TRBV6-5 ATRQGAGDTQY
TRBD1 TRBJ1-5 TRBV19 ASSPGGDQPQH
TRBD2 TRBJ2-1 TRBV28 ASLTSGIDNEQF
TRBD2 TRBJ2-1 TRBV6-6 ASSPLAGAYNEQF